This is a list of T cell receptor beta chains from one sample in a study of cytotoxic CD8 clonotypes in ibrutinib-treated CLL. Sequencing was performed with immunoSEQ multiplex PCR; in TCRdb, only in-frame clones are kept and a portion is missing. Seen here are some 130,000 clones, 70% to 90% observed once, and the top ten hold roughly 2%. Specimen: PBMCs, collected after 24 months of ibrutinib treatment. These receptors were obtained from a human donor with chronic lymphocytic leukemia. The CDR3 runs from the conserved cysteine through the conserved F or W. The D gene is left open where the match is weak. The size entry is marked missing in some rows and otherwise reads once, few, many or a size class.

J	V	D	size	CDR3	DNA
TRBJ1-2	TRBV20-1	NA	few	CSAASNYGYTF	TGCAGTGCTGCCAGTAACTATGGCTACACCTTC
TRBJ1-3	TRBV6-5	NA	NA	CASSSVSGNTIYF	TGTGCCAGCAGTTCGGTTTCTGGAAACACCATATATTTT
TRBJ2-7	TRBV7-9	TRBD1	NA	CASSSSGTVIYEQYF	TGTGCCAGCAGTTCATCCGGGACAGTTATCTACGAGCAGTACTTC
TRBJ1-2	TRBV9	TRBD1	once	CASSVVGTGGIRRGYTF	TGTGCCAGCAGCGTAGTAGGGACAGGGGGCATTAGGCGTGGCTACACCTTC
TRBJ2-1	TRBV4-3	TRBD2	NA	CASSLQTSGRNNEQFF	TGCGCCAGCAGCCTACAAACTAGCGGGCGAAACAATGAGCAGTTCTTC
TRBJ1-1	TRBV10-3	NA	NA	CAISESTPRGGWNEAFF	TGTGCCATCAGTGAGTCGACCCCACGAGGGGGTTGGAATGAAGCTTTCTTT
TRBJ1-2	TRBV29-1	NA	NA	CSEQGMGDYGYTF	TGCAGCGAACAGGGTATGGGAGACTATGGCTACACCTTC
TRBJ2-1	TRBV6-4	TRBD2	NA	CATGSGRNEQFF	TGTGCCACCGGGAGCGGGAGAAATGAGCAGTTCTTC
TRBJ1-3	TRBV7-8	TRBD1	NA	CASSSGQGARSGNTIYF	TGTGCCAGCAGCTCCGGACAGGGGGCGCGTTCTGGAAACACCATATATTTT
TRBJ2-3	TRBV9	TRBD2	once	CASSLRTSGRGTDTQYF	TGTGCCAGCAGCCTCCGGACTAGCGGGAGAGGAACAGATACGCAGTATTTT
TRBJ2-7	TRBV19	NA	NA	CASSPRDGPQYF	TGTGCCAGTAGCCCCAGGGACGGACCCCAGTACTTC
TRBJ2-7	TRBV7-2	NA	NA	CASSSSGQYEQYF	TGTGCCAGCAGCTCCTCGGGACAATACGAGCAGTACTTC
TRBJ2-5	TRBV6-5	TRBD2	NA	CASSYQEAGGRETQYF	TGTGCCAGCAGTTACCAGGAGGCGGGAGGGCGGGAGACCCAGTACTTC
TRBJ2-3	TRBV5-1	NA	NA	CASSLMAVATDTQYF	TGCGCCAGCAGCTTGATGGCAGTAGCTACAGATACGCAGTATTTT
TRBJ2-1	TRBV15	TRBD2	NA	CATSRVLAGDNEQFF	TGTGCCACCAGCAGAGTACTAGCGGGGGACAATGAGCAGTTCTTC
TRBJ1-5	TRBV19	NA	NA	CASSVTDRPQPQHF	TGTGCCAGTAGTGTCACTGACAGGCCGCAGCCCCAGCATTTT
TRBJ2-2	TRBV28	NA	NA	CASIWRVANTGELFF	TGTGCCAGCATTTGGCGGGTAGCGAACACCGGGGAGCTGTTTTTT
TRBJ2-5	TRBV7-2	TRBD1	NA	CASRKTGFPQGTQYF	TGTGCCAGCAGGAAGACAGGGTTCCCTCAAGGGACCCAGTACTTC
TRBJ2-3	TRBV7-2	NA	NA	CASSSRRALRDTQYF	TGTGCCAGCAGCTCTCGCCGAGCCCTGAGGGATACGCAGTATTTT
TRBJ1-1	TRBV9	NA	NA	CASSVESNTEAFF	TGTGCCAGCAGCGTAGAATCGAACACTGAAGCTTTCTTT
TRBJ2-1	TRBV4-1	TRBD1	few	CASSRGQGARGNEQFF	TGCGCCAGCAGCCGGGGACAGGGGGCTCGGGGGAATGAGCAGTTCTTC
TRBJ1-3	TRBV7-2	NA	NA	CASSLRRGNTIYF	TGTGCCAGCAGCTTACGACGGGGAAACACCATATATTTT
TRBJ2-5	TRBV19	TRBD1	NA	CASSIGGYRGRGETQYF	TGTGCCAGTAGTATAGGGGGGTACAGGGGGCGCGGAGAGACCCAGTACTTC
TRBJ1-1	TRBV19	NA	NA	CASSMGSSNTEAFF	TGTGCCAGTAGTATGGGCAGTTCGAACACTGAAGCTTTCTTT
TRBJ1-2	TRBV28	NA	NA	CASNPAGAAYGYTF	TGTGCCAGCAACCCGGCGGGGGCGGCCTATGGCTACACCTTC
TRBJ1-1	TRBV28	NA	NA	CASTPAALNTEAFF	TGTGCCAGCACCCCCGCAGCCCTGAACACTGAAGCTTTCTTT
TRBJ2-7	TRBV21-1	NA	NA	CASSTHLARDRYEQYF	TGTGCCAGCAGCACCCATTTAGCGAGGGATAGATACGAGCAGTACTTC
TRBJ1-2	TRBV19	NA	NA	CASSILGRDYGYTF	TGTGCCAGTAGTATCTTAGGGCGGGACTATGGCTACACCTTC
TRBJ2-1	TRBV10-3	NA	NA	CAINDGGSYNEQFF	TGTGCCATCAACGACGGGGGCTCCTACAATGAGCAGTTCTTC
TRBJ2-3	TRBV5-4	TRBD2	NA	CASSLDGGGRPDTQYF	TGTGCCAGCAGCTTGGACGGCGGGGGGCGACCAGATACGCAGTATTTT
TRBJ2-2	TRBV11-3	NA	NA	CASSPGQSSTGELFF	TGTGCCAGCAGCCCGGGACAAAGTTCAACCGGGGAGCTGTTTTTT
TRBJ1-2	TRBV6-6	TRBD1	NA	CASSYDRDNGYTF	TGTGCCAGCAGCTATGACAGGGATAACGGCTACACCTTC
TRBJ1-1	TRBV7-9	NA	many	CASSQPGTEAFF	TGTGCCAGCAGCCAACCTGGGACTGAAGCTTTCTTT
TRBJ2-1	TRBV7-2	TRBD2	NA	CASRKAGRGGNNEQFF	TGTGCCAGCAGAAAAGCCGGGCGCGGGGGAAACAATGAGCAGTTCTTC
TRBJ2-5	TRBV5-1	NA	NA	CASSSMYQETQYF	TGCGCCAGCAGCTCGATGTACCAAGAGACCCAGTACTTC
TRBJ1-2	TRBV20-1	NA	NA	CSARVPGGYTF	TGCAGTGCTAGAGTACCGGGAGGCTACACCTTC
TRBJ2-1	TRBV20-1	NA	NA	CSARLDNEQFF	TGCAGTGCTAGGTTAGACAATGAGCAGTTCTTC
TRBJ2-5	TRBV30	NA	NA	CAWSVQPKKETQYF	TGTGCCTGGAGTGTACAACCAAAAAAAGAGACCCAGTACTTC